A selection of T cell receptor beta chains follows, all from one sample in a study of identical twins. TCRdb used MiXCR to reprocess the 5' RACE reads, holding one entry per CDR3 protein. This sample yields 1.5 million to 2 million distinct CDR3 sequences, of which about 32% are seen a single time; approximately 0.29% belongs to the top ten. The sample taken for sequencing was cord blood. These receptors all come from a newborn girl in good health. Each CDR3 is given with its conserved first and last residue. Each record gives: J gene, clone size, CDR3 length, V gene, D gene, CDR3 protein, CDR3 DNA. The D gene is left open where the match is weak. Only some rows state a clone size, as once, few, many or a class for expanded clones.

J gene: TRBJ2-3
clone size: -
CDR3 length: 17
V gene: TRBV5-1
D gene: TRBD2
CDR3 protein: CASSLEVSSGRADTQYF
CDR3 DNA: TGCGCCAGCAGCTTGGAAGTTTCTAGCGGGAGGGCAGATACGCAGTATTTT

J gene: TRBJ2-3
clone size: many
CDR3 length: 15
V gene: TRBV14
D gene: -
CDR3 protein: CASSQDGLHTDTQYF
CDR3 DNA: TGTGCCAGCAGCCAAGATGGGCTCCACACAGATACGCAGTATTTT

J gene: TRBJ2-5
clone size: once
CDR3 length: 14
V gene: TRBV27
D gene: TRBD1
CDR3 protein: CASIDRERTYGQYF
CDR3 DNA: TGTGCCAGCATTGACAGGGAAAGGACCTACGGGCAGTACTTC

J gene: TRBJ2-7
clone size: few
CDR3 length: 14
V gene: TRBV6-2/TRBV6-3
D gene: TRBD1
CDR3 protein: CASNPQDRVYEQYF
CDR3 DNA: TGTGCCAGCAACCCACAAGACAGGGTCTACGAGCAGTACTTC

J gene: TRBJ2-1
clone size: -
CDR3 length: 13
V gene: TRBV18
D gene: -
CDR3 protein: CASSQTQQETQFF
CDR3 DNA: TGTGCCAGCTCCCAGACGCAGCAAGAGACCCAGTTCTTC

J gene: TRBJ2-7
clone size: -
CDR3 length: 14
V gene: TRBV28
D gene: TRBD2
CDR3 protein: CASSFRGRPYEQYF
CDR3 DNA: TGTGCCAGCAGTTTTCGCGGGAGACCCTACGAGCAGTACTTC

J gene: TRBJ1-2
clone size: few
CDR3 length: 15
V gene: TRBV7-2
D gene: TRBD1
CDR3 protein: CASSSRGPLNYGYTF
CDR3 DNA: TGTGCCAGCAGCTCCAGGGGGCCCCTTAACTATGGCTACACCTTC

J gene: TRBJ2-5
clone size: -
CDR3 length: 15
V gene: TRBV7-2
D gene: -
CDR3 protein: CASSLVLGARSEQYF
CDR3 DNA: TGTGCCAGCAGCTTAGTCCTAGGGGCTAGGAGTGAGCAGTACTTC

J gene: TRBJ2-4
clone size: -
CDR3 length: 17
V gene: TRBV4-1
D gene: TRBD2
CDR3 protein: CASSQDVGGSLKNIQYF
CDR3 DNA: TGCGCCAGCAGCCAAGATGTGGGGGGGAGTCTCAAAAACATTCAGTACTTC

J gene: TRBJ1-1
clone size: few
CDR3 length: 15
V gene: TRBV3-1
D gene: -
CDR3 protein: CASGFGGRGNTEAFF
CDR3 DNA: TGTGCCAGCGGTTTCGGGGGTCGCGGGAACACTGAAGCTTTCTTT

J gene: TRBJ1-5
clone size: -
CDR3 length: 15
V gene: TRBV28
D gene: -
CDR3 protein: CASSSPQGGEQPQHF
CDR3 DNA: TGTGCCAGCAGCTCCCCACAGGGAGGGGAGCAGCCCCAGCATTTT

J gene: TRBJ2-3
clone size: -
CDR3 length: 13
V gene: TRBV3-1
D gene: -
CDR3 protein: CAGPEGRTDTQYF
CDR3 DNA: TGTGCCGGACCGGAGGGCCGGACAGATACGCAGTATTTT

J gene: TRBJ2-1
clone size: many
CDR3 length: 14
V gene: TRBV29-1
D gene: TRBD1
CDR3 protein: CSVEAGQGYNEQFF
CDR3 DNA: TGCAGCGTTGAAGCCGGACAGGGATACAATGAGCAGTTCTTC

J gene: TRBJ1-1
clone size: -
CDR3 length: 14
V gene: TRBV5-1
D gene: -
CDR3 protein: CASSFSGTYTEAFF
CDR3 DNA: TGCGCCAGCAGCTTTTCCGGGACATACACTGAAGCTTTCTTT

J gene: TRBJ2-1
clone size: -
CDR3 length: 17
V gene: TRBV12-3/TRBV12-4
D gene: -
CDR3 protein: CASSFTFGVSSYNEQFF
CDR3 DNA: TGTGCCAGCAGTTTTACCTTCGGAGTAAGCTCCTACAATGAGCAGTTCTTC

J gene: TRBJ1-4
clone size: few
CDR3 length: 14
V gene: TRBV12-3/TRBV12-4
D gene: TRBD1
CDR3 protein: CASSLEGAPEKLFF
CDR3 DNA: TGTGCCAGCAGTTTAGAGGGGGCGCCCGAAAAACTGTTTTTT

J gene: TRBJ2-5
clone size: many
CDR3 length: 12
V gene: TRBV6-5
D gene: -
CDR3 protein: CASSSVGETQYF
CDR3 DNA: TGTGCCAGCAGTTCGGTGGGGGAGACCCAGTACTTC

J gene: TRBJ1-2
clone size: -
CDR3 length: 14
V gene: TRBV12-5
D gene: -
CDR3 protein: CASGLVPSGEGYTF
CDR3 DNA: TGTGCTAGTGGTTTGGTACCGTCAGGGGAAGGCTACACCTTC

J gene: TRBJ2-3
clone size: few
CDR3 length: 13
V gene: TRBV30
D gene: -
CDR3 protein: CAWSVSGSDTQYF
CDR3 DNA: TGTGCCTGGAGTGTCTCAGGGTCGGATACGCAGTATTTT

J gene: TRBJ1-2
clone size: -
CDR3 length: 12
V gene: TRBV5-1
D gene: -
CDR3 protein: CAGSPRGFGYTF
CDR3 DNA: TGCGCCGGCAGCCCTCGTGGGTTCGGCTACACCTTC

J gene: TRBJ2-6
clone size: -
CDR3 length: 18
V gene: TRBV3-1
D gene: TRBD1
CDR3 protein: CASSQDRTGPSGANVLTF
CDR3 DNA: TGTGCCAGCAGCCAAGATAGGACAGGCCCCTCTGGGGCCAACGTCCTGACTTTC

J gene: TRBJ2-3
clone size: few
CDR3 length: 16
V gene: TRBV5-1
D gene: -
CDR3 protein: CASSLRQTSSTDTQYF
CDR3 DNA: TGCGCCAGCAGCTTGAGACAGACCTCTAGCACAGATACGCAGTATTTT

J gene: TRBJ2-1
clone size: few
CDR3 length: 15
V gene: TRBV5-1
D gene: TRBD2
CDR3 protein: CASSPGLVSGHEQFF
CDR3 DNA: TGCGCCAGCAGCCCGGGACTAGTCAGCGGGCATGAGCAGTTCTTC

J gene: TRBJ2-1
clone size: -
CDR3 length: 15
V gene: TRBV3-1
D gene: TRBD1
CDR3 protein: CASSQGQGWDNEQFF
CDR3 DNA: TGTGCCAGCAGCCAAGGACAGGGGTGGGACAATGAGCAGTTCTTC

J gene: TRBJ2-1
clone size: -
CDR3 length: 15
V gene: TRBV7-6
D gene: -
CDR3 protein: CASSFRDSMYNEQFF
CDR3 DNA: TGTGCCAGCAGCTTCCGGGACTCTATGTACAATGAGCAGTTCTTC

J gene: TRBJ1-6
clone size: -
CDR3 length: 15
V gene: TRBV21-1
D gene: -
CDR3 protein: CASKDDRAENSPPHF
CDR3 DNA: TGTGCCAGCAAAGACGACAGGGCCGAGAATTCACCCCCCCACTTT

J gene: TRBJ2-1
clone size: few
CDR3 length: 19
V gene: TRBV4-2
D gene: TRBD2
CDR3 protein: CASSQGRRLAGAHYNEQFF
CDR3 DNA: TGTGCCAGCAGCCAAGGTAGACGACTAGCGGGAGCCCACTACAATGAGCAGTTCTTC

J gene: TRBJ2-6
clone size: few
CDR3 length: 15
V gene: TRBV29-1
D gene: -
CDR3 protein: CSVLRRDSGANVLTF
CDR3 DNA: TGCAGCGTGCTCAGGAGGGACTCTGGGGCCAACGTCCTGACTTTC

J gene: TRBJ2-1
clone size: few
CDR3 length: 16
V gene: TRBV7-9
D gene: TRBD2
CDR3 protein: CASSLGPGLGVHEQFF
CDR3 DNA: TGTGCCAGCAGCTTAGGCCCGGGACTAGGGGTTCATGAGCAGTTCTTC

J gene: TRBJ1-1
clone size: few
CDR3 length: 16
V gene: TRBV28
D gene: TRBD1
CDR3 protein: CASSLSAGQGGGEAFF
CDR3 DNA: TGTGCCAGCAGTTTAAGCGCAGGACAGGGGGGCGGTGAAGCTTTCTTT

J gene: TRBJ1-5
clone size: -
CDR3 length: 17
V gene: TRBV4-1
D gene: TRBD1
CDR3 protein: CASSQYLYQGEGQPQHF
CDR3 DNA: TGCGCCAGCAGCCAATACCTTTACCAGGGGGAAGGTCAGCCCCAGCATTTT